This T cell receptor (beta chain) was obtained from a study of blood T cell repertoires in COVID-19. As for the study in general: Some COVID-19 samples were acute and others convalescent; all came from the United States, Italy and Spain. PBMCs, B-cell-depleted T cells, or T cells provided the cDNA or gDNA that made up the material.

Original handling: Scientists estimated how many nucleated cells there were by amplifying reference gene primers. The assay was immunoSEQ multiplex PCR, and TCRdb's table has in-frame clones only and misses some. That table supplies the V and J calls and clone size; D and trimming were determined from the DNA. The sample gives 100,000 or so clones, 84% of which show up once; 2% is in the top ten. The CDR3 is 14 residues long. The germline V gene has CDR1 MNHEY and CDR2 SVGAGI. Deletions cut 6 bases from V and 5 bases from J, with 17 bases between. This receptor was identified in an older man with active or convalescent COVID-19. The chain couples TRBV6-5 to TRBJ2-7; D possibly corresponds to TRBD2 (6 bases). The sequencing input was peripheral blood. CDR3 sequence: CASRKGTAANEQYF. DNA for the CDR3: TGTGCCAGCAGGAAGGGGACTGCTGCTAACGAGCAGTACTTC.